The 9 T cell receptor beta chains in this list originate from one sample, sequenced in a study of PD-1 blockade in mismatch repair-deficient tumors. This table comes from immunoSEQ multiplex PCR, and its TCRdb copy is limited to in-frame clones, with some not included. Seen here are approximately 16,000 clones, 75% to 90% observed once, and the top ten hold under 2%. The sequencing here drew on PBMCs, taken roughly 23 weeks after starting pembrolizumab. The source of these receptors is an adult with mismatch repair-deficient cancer.

There are a few counts of this clone. J is TRBJ2-7 and V is TRBV11-2, with D possibly matching TRBD2 (6 bases). Germline loops: CDR1 SGHAT, CDR2 FQNNGV. Trimming took off 1 base at V and 4 bases at J, with 17 bases between the two ends. The CDR3 extends over 16 amino acids. In nucleotides, the CDR3 is TGTGCCAGCAGCTTAGCGGTCGCGGGGTGGGCTTACGAGCAGTACTTC. It yields the protein CASSLAVAGWAYEQYF.

The count of this clone is one. The chain joins TRBV6-5 to TRBJ2-6; a possible D gene is TRBD1 (6 bases). The CDR3 extends over 15 amino acids. Trimming shortened V by 6 bases and J by 0 bases, and 9 bases separated the two germline ends. CDR1 and CDR2 from the germline V gene are MNHEY and SVGAGI. DNA for the CDR3: TGTGCCAGCAGCGTACAGGGCTCTGGGGCCAACGTCCTGACTTTC. Its protein is CASSVQGSGANVLTF.

This clone was observed once. The chain recombines TRBV28 with TRBJ2-3; 7 bases align to TRBD1. The CDR3 length is 14 residues. The trim removed 3 bases at V and 4 bases at J, leaving 4 bases unmatched. CDR1 is MDHEN, CDR2 SYDVKM, per germline. The CDR3 here is CASSFDRVADTQYF. CDR3 bases: TGTGCCAGCAGTTTTGACAGGGTGGCAGATACGCAGTATTTT.

The chain carries TRBV27 and TRBJ1-2; possible D gene TRBD1, 6 bases. CDR3 length: 14 amino acids. CDR1 and CDR2 (germline): MNHEY, SMNVEV (reference sequence). Trimming took 4 bases from V and 3 from J, leaving 12 bases between them. CDR3 residues: CASSSSDRYYGYTF. CDR3 DNA: TGTGCCAGCAGTTCCTCGGACAGATACTATGGCTACACCTTC.

On this clone itself: An end of the junction differs from the germline gene, which may be a read error. V usage is TRBV7-7 and J usage is TRBJ2-1, with D possibly being TRBD2 (6 bases). The CDR3 is 16 amino acids. CDR1 and CDR2 (germline): SSHAT, FNYEAQ (reference sequence). The DNA for the CDR3 is TGTGCTAGCAGCTTAGGGAAGGGCGGGGACTACAATGAGCAGTTCTTC. Protein: CASSLGKGGDYNEQFF.

The chain couples TRBV6-6 to TRBJ2-7; 8 bases are a match to TRBD1. The CDR3 is 15 residues long. Germline CDR1 reads MNHNY; CDR2 reads SVGAGI (reference sequence). Trimming removed 6 bases from V and 4 bases from J; junction bases left unmatched: 11. The DNA of the CDR3 is TGTGCCAGCAGCGACCCCGGGACAGGTTCTTACGAGCAGTACTTC. This encodes CASSDPGTGSYEQYF.

This clone has just a few counts. The chain has TRBV9 and TRBJ2-7; D remains ambiguous. The length of the CDR3 is 13 residues. The germline V and J ends were trimmed by 3 bases and 1 base, with 8 bases remaining between them. Looked up from germline, CDR1 is SGDLS and CDR2 is YYNGEE. CDR3 in amino acids: CASSGEVSYEQYF. The CDR3 region has the DNA TGTGCCAGCAGCGGAGAGGTTTCCTACGAGCAGTACTTC.

This chain uses TRBV11-3 with TRBJ2-7; 11 nucleotides align to TRBD2. Germline V gene data show CDR1 as SGHNT and CDR2 as YENEEA. The CDR3 contains 18 residues. J lost 2 bases, V lost 3 bases, and 12 bases had no gene match. CDR3 nucleotides: TGTGCCAGCAGCTTCGGGGGGCTAGCGGGGGGAGTCCCCTACGAGCAGTACTTC. Translation gives CASSFGGLAGGVPYEQYF.

The CDR3: CASSSSDRIPSGGYTF. In DNA, the CDR3 is TGTGCCAGCAGTTCCTCCGACCGAATCCCCTCGGGTGGCTACACCTTC. This chain joins TRBV27 and TRBJ1-2, with D unclear. The V and J ends lost 4 bases and 7 bases respectively, with 22 bases between them. This CDR3 comprises 16 residues. Germline V CDR1 and CDR2: MNHEY, SMNVEV (reference sequence).